This T cell receptor (beta chain) came from a study of CD8 T cells in Susac syndrome. V was clipped by 5 bases and J by 8 bases, with 15 bases between them. The CDR3 has 14 residues. Random hexamers primed reverse transcription of about 0.5 to 1 ug RNA. TCRdb itself ran the immunoSEQ multiplex PCR reads through MiXCR, one entry per CDR3 protein. Of some 96,000 distinct CDR3 sequences in the sample, around 96% were seen once. For this clonotype: Antigen specificity is unknown.

General study results and limits: In its TCR sequencing and HLA analysis, the study acknowledged that the number of individuals was relatively small.

Patients with Susac syndrome met diagnostic criteria that were recently defined for definite or probable disease. The source material was CD8+ T cells from PBMCs. The J gene is TRBJ1-4, the V gene TRBV12-3 or TRBV12-4, with D perhaps matching TRBD1 (5 bases). The sequence was collected from a human donor with Susac syndrome. CDR3 coding DNA: TGTGCCAGCAGTACTGACAGTAATCCGGAAAAACTGTTTTTT. This translates into CASSTDSNPEKLFF.